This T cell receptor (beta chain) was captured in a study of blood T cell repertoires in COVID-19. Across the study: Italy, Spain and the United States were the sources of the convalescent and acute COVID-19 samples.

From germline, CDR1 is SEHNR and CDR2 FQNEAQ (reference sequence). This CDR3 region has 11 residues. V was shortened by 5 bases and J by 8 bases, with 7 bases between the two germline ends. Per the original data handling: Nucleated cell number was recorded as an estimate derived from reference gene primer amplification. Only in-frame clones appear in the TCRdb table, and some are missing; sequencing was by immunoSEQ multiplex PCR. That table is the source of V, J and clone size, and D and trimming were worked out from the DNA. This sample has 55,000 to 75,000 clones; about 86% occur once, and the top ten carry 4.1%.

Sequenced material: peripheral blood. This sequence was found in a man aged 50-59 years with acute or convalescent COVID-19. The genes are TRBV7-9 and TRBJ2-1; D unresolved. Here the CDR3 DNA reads TGTGCCAGCAGCCTAATGCATGAGCAGTTCTTC. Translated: CASSLMHEQFF. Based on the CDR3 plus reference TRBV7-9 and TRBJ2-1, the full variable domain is DTGVSQNPRHKITKRGQNVTFRCDPISEHNRLYWYRQTLGQGPEFLTYFQNEAQLEKSRLLSDRFSAERPKGSFSTLEIQRTEQGDSAMYLCASSLMHEQFFGPGTRLTVL.